This TCR beta chain was recorded in a study of circulating CD8 cells and anti-PD-1 response in melanoma. Study background: Of approximately 13 patients, seven got anti-PD-1 first and six had prior therapy. Responders had complete or partial responses; non-responders had stable or progressive disease.

From live CD3+CD8+TCRalphabeta+ cells, four PD-1 and/or TIGIT subsets were sorted. Germline CDR1 is SNHLY and CDR2 is FYNNEI. V was clipped by 8 bases and J by 6 bases, with 23 bases between them. There are 15 residues in the CDR3. Broader study findings: DNEG was most diverse; TIGIT repertoires were least diverse. Patients included both untreated and previously treated individuals.

TCR libraries were prepared from about 16 ng of total RNA with the QIAseq Immune Repertoire TCR panel. TCRdb fed the reads into MiXCR, producing one record per CDR3 protein. The sample includes 500 to 700 distinct CDR3 sequences, approximately 6.2% seen only once; the top ten take 25% to 35%. This clonotype is large by share. Its antigen is as yet unknown. The sequenced sample was CD8+ T cells from PBMCs, obtained at baseline or after one month of anti-PD-1 therapy (not recorded which). The gene calls are TRBV2 and TRBJ2-7, with D perhaps matching TRBD2 (5 bases). This clonotype originated in a human donor with melanoma. CDR3 DNA sequence: TGTGCCAGCTGCTCCGGGGAGACAAGTCCGGGCGAGCAGTACTTC. It translates to CASCSGETSPGEQYF. The full variable domain, completed using reference TRBV2 and TRBJ2-7, is EPEVTQTPSHQVTQMGQEVILRCVPISNHLYFYWYRQILGQKVEFLVSFYNNEISEKSEIFDDQFSVERPDGSNFTLKIRSTKLEDSAMYFCASCSGETSPGEQYFGPGTRLTVT.